This T cell receptor (beta chain) stems from a study of T cell responses to AZD1222 COVID-19 vaccine. Study-level points and caveats: Just a handful of AZD1222 recipients were seropositive at baseline. The study found vaccine-associated CD4 TCRs spanning spike, dominant at 160-218 and 743-854.

The repertoire was sequenced with immunoSEQ multiplex PCR; TCRdb's copy has only in-frame clones and lacks some. In the table there are about 150,000 clones, 90% of which are singletons. Comments on this clone: Its specificity is not known.

Germline assignment: CDR1 SGDLS and CDR2 YYNGEE. V was trimmed by 4 bases and J by 4 bases, leaving 15 bases between them. This CDR3 spans 15 amino acids. The chain employs TRBV9 and TRBJ2-1; D is tentatively TRBD1 or TRBD2 (5 bases each). This sequence originates from an adult in good health. The material sequenced was peripheral blood, taken on day 0 of AZD1222 vaccination. DNA for the CDR3: TGTGCCAGCAGCACCACCGGGACGGCTTACAATGAGCAGTTCTTC. This sequence encodes CASSTTGTAYNEQFF.